One sample yielded the 2 T cell receptor beta chains listed below, sequenced in a study of T cell responses to AZD1222 COVID-19 vaccine. The table came from immunoSEQ multiplex PCR; TCRdb's copy has only in-frame clones and leaves some out. The sample contains about 150,000 clones, roughly nine tenths of which appear only once. The specimen comprised peripheral blood, sampled 28 days after the second AZD1222 dose. All receptors derive from an adult who received the AZD1222 COVID-19 vaccine.

The genes are TRBV6-2 or TRBV6-3 and TRBJ1-1, with D unclear. This CDR3 region has 15 residues. The germline gives CDR1 MNHEY, CDR2 SVGEGT. The germline V and J ends were trimmed by 6 bases and 0 bases, with 14 bases remaining between them. This CDR3 is CASSPDLRMNTEAFF. The CDR3 DNA reads as TGTGCCAGCAGCCCCGACCTGAGGATGAACACTGAAGCTTTCTTT.

CDR3: CAWNLDTEAFF. The CDR3 DNA reads as TGTGCCTGGAACCTGGACACTGAAGCTTTCTTT. The chain is built from TRBV30 and TRBJ1-1; D remains ambiguous. Germline V lookup: CDR1 GTSNPN, CDR2 SVGIG (reference sequence). Trimming shortened V by 4 bases and J by 3 bases, and 6 bases separated the two germline ends. The CDR3 totals 11 residues.